This T cell receptor (beta chain) was recovered during a study of early T cells in non-severe SARS-CoV-2 infection. Study-wide background: Sequencing was performed on bulk RNA from unsorted whole blood, leaving chains unpaired.

Study outcomes and limitations: Matching results from VDJdb favored anti-spike CD8 responses, leaving private and CD4 specificities undetected.

This clonotype was found many times. Antigen specificity is unknown. Individual cDNA molecules were tagged with unique molecular identifiers, the study reported. A single record per CDR3 protein comes from TCRdb applying MiXCR to the 5' RACE reads. Among 35,000 to 45,000 distinct CDR3 sequences listed, under 5% were seen once. This TCR was sampled from an adult who was a healthcare worker with PCR-confirmed SARS-CoV-2 infection or an uninfected control (not recorded which). Material: whole blood.

The CDR3 region has the DNA TGCGCCAGCAGTCAAAAAAGACAGGGGATACCCTACGAGCAGTACGTC. This sequence encodes CASSQKRQGIPYEQYV. This chain uses TRBV23-1 with TRBJ2-7, with 8 bases matching TRBD1. TRBV23-1 is sorted into the ORF group, with uncertain function. The CDR3 is made up of 16 amino acids. The V and J ends lost 2 bases and 2 bases, in that order; junction bases with no gene match: 8.